These 2 T cell receptor beta chains came from one sample sequenced in a study of memory CD4+ T cells and cytomegalovirus serostatus (dated by TCRdb to between 2017 and 2020). Single viable CD3+CD4+CD8-CD45RO+ cells were sorted as memory CD4+ T cells on a FACSAria II. Receptors were amplified or captured by the immunoSEQ multiplex PCR assay. In its TCRdb copy, this immuneACCESS table keeps in-frame sequences only and misses some clones. Where compared with another copy, unresolved V genes explain less than half of these, and the others have no known cause. The sample table shows 25,000 to 30,000 clones, and around 75% are seen once. The ten top clones hold over 0.6% of the sample. The material sequenced was memory CD4+ T cells from blood. The receptors originated from an adult in good health and CMV-seronegative.

This clone has more than one count but fewer than ten. Here the CDR3 reads CASSEGQGARNQPQHF. The CDR3 nucleotides are TGTGCCAGCAGTGAAGGGCAGGGGGCACGCAATCAGCCCCAGCATTTT. J is TRBJ1-5 and V is TRBV2; 8 nucleotides agree with TRBD1. The CDR3 runs 16 residues. V dropped 1 base and J dropped 2; count of bases not matched to a gene: 4. Germline CDR1 and CDR2: SNHLY and FYNNEI.

The chain is built from TRBV18 and TRBJ1-2; 7 nucleotides align to TRBD1. Germline V gene sequence: CDR1 KGHSH, CDR2 LQKENI. Trimming cost V 3 bases and J 2 bases; bases outside gene matches: 9. The CDR3 length is 16 residues. CDR3 bases: TGTGCCAGCTCACCGACCCGGACAGGAGGGAACTATGGCTACACCTTC. This gives the protein CASSPTRTGGNYGYTF.